The source of this T cell receptor beta chain is a study of T cells in Graves' hyperthyroidism and ophthalmopathy. Trimming stripped 6 bases from V and 11 bases from J, with 16 bases between. The germline CDR1 and CDR2 sequences are MNHNS and SASEGT. This CDR3 is 12 amino acids long. This clonotype appeared many times. TCR beta CDR3 sequences were amplified from RNA transcripts. Primed by the HTBI set, a first-round RT-PCR was run on the TCR CDR3. TCRdb processed the multiplex PCR reads anew with MiXCR; each CDR3 protein has one entry. The sample includes about 610,000 distinct CDR3 sequences, 16% of them seen just once.

The chain links TRBV6-1 to TRBJ1-1, with D possibly TRBD1 on 6 matching bases. This TCR derives from a woman aged 40 to 50 with Graves' ophthalmopathy. Sequenced material: blood. CDR3 loop: CASRRGGGEAFF. Written as DNA, the CDR3 is TGTGCCAGCAGGAGGGGGGGCGGTGAGGCTTTCTTT.